This T cell receptor beta chain was sequenced during a study of human T cells and chemical hapten exposure. The CDR3 length is 14 residues. V lost 6 bases to trimming and J lost 0 bases, with 11 bases between them. In germline, CDR1 is SQVTM, CDR2 ANQGSEA. Study results and caveats: TCRs above 1 in 1000 frequency stayed constant with DPC sensitization.

Unique molecular identifiers were attached to individual cDNA molecules during library preparation. MiXCR, run by TCRdb on the reads, gives a single entry per CDR3 protein. The data hold 2,000 to 2,500 distinct CDR3 sequences, with approximately 58% observed a single time. The sample's treatment: therapeutic diphenylcyclopropenone sensitization with weekly scalp DPC. Points on this clonotype: The antigen remains unidentified.

The sample in question was whole blood, obtained before DPC sensitization or 2, 6, or about 24 weeks after (not recorded which). The genes are TRBV29-1 and TRBJ2-2; no definite D call. The receptor comes from an adult with alopecia areata. Some clones in this sample may be carry-over from other donors' samples. This table probably holds off-target reads from a library built for another chain. The CDR3 loop reads CSVPLGANTGELFF. CDR3 bases: TGCAGCGTACCCCTAGGAGCGAACACCGGGGAGCTGTTTTTT.